The 21 T cell receptor beta chains presented below share a single source sample, sequenced in a study of CD4+ T cells in melanoma. Sequenced by immunoSEQ multiplex PCR; TCRdb stores in-frame clones only, minus some. The table has approximately 5,000 clones, about 70% seen once; the top ten hold approximately 25%. Source material: cells from a culture (not recorded whether cultured in vitro). The receptors were sampled from a human donor with melanoma.

The V call is TRBV6-6, the J call TRBJ1-1, with D uncertain. This CDR3 is built from 13 residues. Trimming pared 5 bases from V and 0 bases from J, leaving 7 bases between. The germline V gene encodes CDR1 MNHNY and CDR2 SVGAGI (reference sequence). CDR3 sequence (DNA): TGTGCCAGCAGTAGACCGATGAACACTGAAGCTTTCTTT. This codes for CASSRPMNTEAFF.

A note on this clone: This clone may be a read error of a much larger clone one base away. J is TRBJ2-1 and V is TRBV28, with D uncertain. Germline V gene lookup returns CDR1 MDHEN and CDR2 SYDVKM. Trimming cost V 6 bases and J 4 bases, with 4 bases left between them. This CDR3 region has 11 residues. CDR3 in amino acids: CASSLYNEQFF. The CDR3 coding sequence is TGTGCCAGCAGCCTATACAATGAGCAGTTCTTC. Combining the CDR3 with reference TRBV28 and TRBJ2-1 gives the whole variable domain DVKVTQSSRYLVKRTGEKVFLECVQDMDHENMFWYRQDPGLGLRLIYFSYDVKMKEKGDIPEGYSVSREKKERFSLILESASTNQTSMYLCASSLYNEQFFGPGTRLTVL.

This chain joins TRBV5-1 and TRBJ2-7; TRBD1 aligns across 10 bases. This CDR3 comprises 15 residues. The germline gives CDR1 SGHRS, CDR2 YFSETQ. The trim removed 3 bases at V and 2 bases at J, leaving 5 bases unmatched. The CDR3 loop is CASSSPGQGTYEQYF. CDR3 DNA: TGCGCCAGCAGCTCCCCGGGACAGGGGACCTACGAGCAGTACTTC.

This clone appeared once. The CDR3 here is CASSGQGSQPQHF. Written as DNA, the CDR3 is TGCGCCAGCAGTGGACAGGGAAGTCAGCCCCAGCATTTT. This chain joins TRBV10-2 and TRBJ1-5; 7 bases are a match to TRBD1. The CDR3 covers 13 residues. The germline CDR1 and CDR2 sequences are WSHSY and SAAADI. Trimming cost V 4 bases and J 6 bases; bases outside gene matches: 3.

The V gene is TRBV5-1, the J gene TRBJ2-5; TRBD1 agrees at 12 bases. Germline CDR1 is SGHRS and CDR2 is YFSETQ. The CDR3 length is 16 residues. The J segment lost 4 bases and the V segment lost 0 bases, leaving 4 bases of the junction unmatched. CDR3: CASSLAGTGGGETQYF. The CDR3 DNA sequence: TGCGCCAGCAGCTTGGCCGGGACAGGGGGCGGAGAGACCCAGTACTTC.

The chain is built from TRBV24-1 and TRBJ2-3, with a weak D call TRBD1 (6 bases). Germline V gene lookup returns CDR1 KGHDR and CDR2 SFDVKD. The CDR3 extends over 16 amino acids. The ends were cut back, 0 bases at V and 1 base at J, with 10 bases in the middle. The CDR3 sequence: CATSDLKRTGTDTQYF. The CDR3, as DNA: TGTGCCACCAGTGATTTGAAAAGGACAGGCACAGATACGCAGTATTTT.

The chain couples TRBV3-1 (or the pseudogene TRBV3-2) to TRBJ1-2, with a tentative D call TRBD1 (6 bases). Germline lookup yields CDR1 LGHDT and CDR2 YNNKEL (reference sequence). Trimming removed 4 bases from V and 8 bases from J, with 17 bases in between. This CDR3 has 14 residues. The CDR3 reads CASSPTVGAGGYTF. The CDR3 DNA reads as TGTGCCAGCAGCCCGACGGTGGGGGCAGGAGGCTACACCTTC.

This sequence joins TRBV29-1 and TRBJ2-1, with D possibly TRBD1 on 6 matching bases. CDR1 and CDR2 (germline): SQVTM, ANQGSEA. This CDR3 has 14 residues. V lost 5 bases, J lost 8 bases, and 19 bases lay in between. This CDR3 reads CSVRSAGARDEQFF. The CDR3 DNA is TGCAGCGTTCGATCGGCAGGGGCTAGGGATGAGCAGTTCTTC.

The chain couples TRBV18 to TRBJ2-3, with TRBD2 matching 8 bases. The length of the CDR3 is 17 residues. The junction had 11 bases not matched to a gene; V was cut back by 2 bases and J by 4 bases. Germline CDR1 is KGHSH and CDR2 is LQKENI. CDR3 region: CASSPRGGGGNPDTQYF. DNA of the CDR3: TGTGCCAGCTCACCAAGAGGAGGCGGGGGGAACCCAGATACGCAGTATTTT.

The V call is TRBV27, the J call TRBJ2-7; tentatively, D is TRBD2 (5 bases). Germline-derived CDR1 and CDR2 are MNHEY and SMNVEV (reference sequence). The CDR3 runs to 16 residues. The V end was cut by 1 base, the J end by 0 bases, with 13 bases between. The CDR3 loop reads CASSLYPGISSYEQYF. The CDR3 DNA reads TGTGCCAGCAGTTTATACCCGGGGATCAGCTCCTACGAGCAGTACTTC.

Relative to its sample, this clone is medium-sized (0.01 to 0.1%). The V call is TRBV11-2, the J call TRBJ1-2; tentative D call: TRBD1 (6 bases). The CDR3 loop spans 16 amino acids. V was trimmed by 4 bases and J by 8 bases, leaving 23 bases between them. Per the germline V gene, CDR1 is SGHAT and CDR2 is FQNNGV. The DNA of the CDR3 is TGTGCCAGCAGCTCACAGGGTTTATGGGCTGCGGAAGGCTACACCTTC. Amino acid sequence: CASSSQGLWAAEGYTF.

This chain joins TRBV5-6 and TRBJ2-3; D is uncertain. Germline CDR1 SGHDT, CDR2 YYEEEE. Trimming left V 1 base short and J 7 bases short, with 4 bases between. The CDR3 consists of 11 residues. The DNA for the CDR3 is TGTGCCAGCAGCTTGCAGTATACGCAGTATTTT. This codes for CASSLQYTQYF.

V and J are TRBV7-8 and TRBJ2-1, with 7 nucleotides matching TRBD2. V shed 0 bases and J 3 bases; nucleotides not matched to a gene: 5. The CDR3 loop spans 16 amino acids. Germline-derived CDR1 and CDR2 are SGHVS and FQNEAQ. CDR3 coding DNA: TGTGCCAGCAGCTTAGCCCGGGGGGATAACTACAATGAGCAGTTCTTC. This codes for CASSLARGDNYNEQFF.

The chain couples TRBV28 to TRBJ2-1; 12 nucleotides align to TRBD1. CDR1 is MDHEN and CDR2 is SYDVKM in the germline V gene. J was trimmed by 3 bases and V by 6 bases; bases with no gene match: 9. This CDR3 comprises 17 residues. CDR3 sequence (DNA): TGTGCCAGCAGGCCTCCGGGACAGGGGGCTGGCTACAATGAGCAGTTCTTC. Its translation is CASRPPGQGAGYNEQFF.

The chain combines TRBV7-8 with TRBJ2-5, with TRBD2 identical over 9 bases. The CDR3 runs 15 residues. Germline CDR1 is SGHVS and CDR2 is FQNEAQ. The ends lost 8 bases at V and 0 bases at J; junction bases unmatched: 7. CDR3 coding DNA: TGTGCCAGCGCCTTGGCTAGCGGGGACCAAGAGACCCAGTACTTC. Translated: CASALASGDQETQYF.

V is TRBV4-1 and J is TRBJ2-2; D might be TRBD2 (5 bases). Germline V lookup: CDR1 MGHRA, CDR2 YSYEKL. There are 15 residues in the CDR3. Trimming left V 0 bases short and J 7 bases short, with 12 bases between. CDR3 in amino acids: CASSQDRGLGGELFF. The CDR3 DNA follows: TGCGCCAGCAGCCAAGATCGGGGTCTGGGCGGGGAGCTGTTTTTT.

This rearrangement joins TRBV11-2 to TRBJ2-3; no clear D gene. Trimming pared 0 bases from V and 4 bases from J, leaving 5 bases between. The CDR3 has 13 amino acids. Per germline, CDR1 SGHAT and CDR2 FQNNGV. Written as DNA, the CDR3 is TGTGCCAGCAGCTTAGATGATGCAGATACGCAGTATTTT. Its translation is CASSLDDADTQYF.

This clone occurred a few times. This chain uses TRBV19 with TRBJ1-1, with D unresolved. This CDR3 contains 18 residues. Trimming stripped 4 bases from V and 5 bases from J, with 26 bases between. Germline V lookup: CDR1 LNHDA, CDR2 SQIVND (reference sequence). For the CDR3, the DNA is TGTGCCAGTAGTAAACGGGTCCAGGACTTTTTTTTCGTGACTGAAGCTTTCTTT. Translation gives CASSKRVQDFFFVTEAFF.

The chain recombines TRBV5-1 with TRBJ2-2; tentatively, D is TRBD1 (6 bases). V shed 1 base and J shed 3 bases, with 10 bases lying between them. Germline lookup yields CDR1 SGHRS and CDR2 YFSETQ. CDR3 size: 15 residues. DNA of the CDR3: TGCGCCAGCAGCTTGATGGCAGGGGACACCGGGGAGCTGTTTTTT. This sequence encodes CASSLMAGDTGELFF.

V and J are TRBV15 and TRBJ1-1; D gene unclear. Germline CDR1 and CDR2: LNHNV and YYDKDF (reference sequence). CDR3 size: 14 residues. Trimming removed 0 bases at V and 1 base at J, with 6 bases between. The CDR3 here is CATSRDGRNTEAFF. CDR3 sequence (DNA): TGTGCCACCAGCAGAGATGGGCGGAACACTGAAGCTTTCTTT.

V gene TRBV29-1 combines with J gene TRBJ2-1, with D maybe TRBD2 (6 bases). This CDR3 has 15 residues. Trimming removed 3 bases from V and 3 bases from J, with 15 bases in between. CDR1 SQVTM and CDR2 ANQGSEA come from the germline V gene. The CDR3, as DNA: TGCAGCGTTGAGGAGGGGAAAGACTACTACAATGAGCAGTTCTTC. This sequence encodes CSVEEGKDYYNEQFF.